What follows are 25 T cell receptor beta chains derived from one specimen sequenced in a study of early T cells in non-severe SARS-CoV-2 infection. MiXCR, applied by TCRdb to the 5' RACE reads, yields one record per CDR3 protein. Among approximately 52,000 distinct CDR3 sequences listed, 8% were seen once. Sequenced: whole blood. These receptors originate from an adult who was a healthcare worker with PCR-confirmed SARS-CoV-2 infection or an uninfected control (not recorded which).

The chain is built from TRBV7-2 and TRBJ2-5, with 8 bases that match TRBD2. Trimming removed 4 bases from V and 6 bases from J; junction bases left unmatched: 10. The CDR3 has 15 residues. Germline V gives CDR1 SGHTA, CDR2 FQGNSA. The CDR3 DNA sequence: TGTGCCAGCAGCTCCTCAGCGGGAGTGATGCAGACCCAGTACTTC. As protein: CASSSSAGVMQTQYF.

On this clonotype: A read error may be the cause here, since a much bigger clone is one base away. V usage is TRBV20-1 and J usage is TRBJ2-1; the D is unclear. Germline V gene lookup returns CDR1 DFQATT and CDR2 SNEGSKA (reference sequence). Trimming left V 8 bases short and J 2 bases short, with 10 bases between. The CDR3 has 12 amino acids. This chain's CDR3 is CSTGDPYNEQFF. The CDR3 coding sequence is TGCAGTACTGGCGACCCCTACAATGAGCAGTTCTTC.

This clonotype was seen at least ten times. The V gene is TRBV4-3, the J gene TRBJ2-6, with D possibly being TRBD1 (7 bases). The germline V gene encodes CDR1 LGHNA and CDR2 YSLEER. V lost 4 bases and J lost 4, with 17 bases in between. There are 17 residues in the CDR3. CDR3 sequence reads: CASSLFSRGAGANVLTF. Here the CDR3 DNA reads TGCGCCAGCAGCCTTTTCTCCAGGGGGGCCGGGGCCAACGTCCTGACTTTC.

V usage is TRBV30 and J usage is TRBJ2-3; D unclear. V dropped 0 bases and J dropped 2 bases, with 6 bases sitting between them. Germline V CDR1 and CDR2: GTSNPN, SVGIG (reference sequence). The CDR3 is 13 residues long. The CDR3 spells CAWSVTLTDTQYF. The CDR3 DNA is TGTGCCTGGAGTGTAACCCTCACAGATACGCAGTATTTT.

The chain employs TRBV6-2 or TRBV6-3 and TRBJ1-5, with TRBD1 identical over 8 bases. This CDR3 region has 16 residues. J gave up 5 bases and V 7 bases, and 13 bases lay outside the gene matches. Germline lookup yields CDR1 MNHEY and CDR2 SVGEGT. This CDR3 is CASTISGGRWDQPQHF. In nucleotides, the CDR3 is TGTGCCAGCACTATTTCAGGGGGCAGATGGGATCAGCCCCAGCATTTT.

V usage is TRBV6-1 and J usage is TRBJ2-3; D is undetermined. The CDR3 contains 19 residues. Germline V lookup: CDR1 MNHNS, CDR2 SASEGT. Trimming cost V 5 bases and J 1 base, with 25 bases left between them. CDR3 coding DNA: TGTGCCAGCAGTACCGGACCGTCAGTCACCTCCCTTCGCACAGATACGCAGTATTTT. Translating it yields CASSTGPSVTSLRTDTQYF.

This clonotype was detected ten times or more. The J gene is TRBJ2-2, the V gene TRBV28; perhaps TRBD2 as D (5 bases). V was trimmed by 6 bases and J by 7 bases, leaving 12 bases between them. Germline CDR1 and CDR2: MDHEN and SYDVKM. The CDR3 has 13 amino acids. The CDR3 bases are TGTGCCAGCAGACTCTACCGGGGCGGGGAGCTGTTTTTT. Residues: CASRLYRGGELFF.

This clonotype was observed many times. The chain is built from TRBV5-1 and TRBJ2-3; 8 nucleotides match TRBD2. The CDR3 length is 17 residues. Germline V gene sequence: CDR1 SGHRS, CDR2 YFSETQ. V lost 0 bases to trimming and J lost 0 bases; unmatched junction nucleotides: 6. The CDR3 loop is CASSLDPSGGSTDTQYF. The CDR3 region has the DNA TGCGCCAGCAGCTTGGACCCCAGCGGGGGTAGCACAGATACGCAGTATTTT. Drawing the rest from reference TRBV5-1 and TRBJ2-3, the complete variable domain is KAGVTQTPRYLIKTRGQQVTLSCSPISGHRSVSWYQQTPGQGLQFLFEYFSETQRNKGNFPGRFSGRQFSNSRSEMNVSTLELGDSALYLCASSLDPSGGSTDTQYFGPGTRLTVL.

This clonotype appeared many times. The V call is TRBV7-9, the J call TRBJ1-6; TRBD1 matches at 8 bases. The CDR3 extends over 16 amino acids. Germline V gene sequence: CDR1 SEHNR, CDR2 FQNEAQ (reference sequence). J was trimmed by 3 bases and V by 3 bases; bases with no gene match: 4. The CDR3 region has the DNA TGTGCCAGCAGCTTCGGACAGGGTTTCTATAATTCACCCCTCCACTTT. It is translated as CASSFGQGFYNSPLHF.

This clonotype turned up a few times. The gene calls are TRBV3-1 and TRBJ2-2; D perhaps matches TRBD2 (5 bases). V lost 1 base, J lost 3 bases, and 9 bases lay in between. The length of the CDR3 is 15 residues. The V gene's germline CDR1 is LGHDT and CDR2 YNNKEL (reference sequence). The CDR3 nucleotides are TGTGCCAGCAGCCAAGTCAGAGGGTACACCGGGGAGCTGTTTTTT. Residues: CASSQVRGYTGELFF.

This clonotype was recorded many times. This chain joins TRBV4-1 and TRBJ1-2; D is uncertain. The ends were cut back, 3 bases at V and 3 bases at J, with 8 bases in the middle. Germline values: CDR1 MGHRA, CDR2 YSYEKL. This CDR3 is 13 amino acids long. The CDR3 loop reads CASSQDRYYGYTF. DNA of the CDR3: TGCGCCAGCAGCCAGGACCGGTACTATGGCTACACCTTC.

The gene calls are TRBV18 and TRBJ1-2; D uncertain. This CDR3 spans 13 amino acids. CDR1 and CDR2 (germline): KGHSH, LQKENI. V lost 6 bases and J 3 bases, leaving 11 bases between the germline ends. The CDR3 reads CASSEGQDYGYTF. In DNA form, the CDR3 reads TGTGCCAGCTCGGAAGGGCAGGACTATGGCTACACCTTC.

This clonotype was observed at least ten times. This chain links TRBV12-3 or TRBV12-4 with TRBJ1-2; D is uncertain. The CDR3 length is 15 residues. V gave up 3 bases and J gave up 2 bases, with 13 bases separating them. CDR3 sequence: CASSFFNRKNYGYTF. CDR3 DNA: TGTGCCAGCAGTTTTTTCAACAGAAAGAACTATGGCTACACCTTC.

This clonotype was seen a few times. V is TRBV7-3 and J is TRBJ2-6, with D possibly TRBD1 on 7 matching bases. CDR3 length equals 20 residues. Germline CDR1 SGHTA, CDR2 FQGTGA. V shed 5 bases and J shed 0 bases, with 23 bases lying between them. The CDR3 sequence is CASSHLGGGTDSSGANVLTF. The CDR3 DNA reads TGTGCCAGCAGCCACCTTGGAGGCGGGACAGACAGCTCTGGGGCCAACGTCCTGACTTTC.

Many counts were recorded for this clonotype. The genes are TRBV20-1 and TRBJ2-7; the D is unclear. Trimming shortened V by 6 bases and J by 2 bases, and 11 bases separated the two germline ends. Germline values: CDR1 DFQATT, CDR2 SNEGSKA (reference sequence). The CDR3 has 12 amino acids. CDR3 DNA: TGCAGTGCGGGGATTCCGGCCTACGAGCAGTACTTC. Amino acid sequence: CSAGIPAYEQYF.

Only a few counts were recorded for this clonotype. A much larger clone sits a single nucleotide away, making a read error possible. CDR3 loop: CSAMPPGTGELFF. CDR3 DNA sequence: TGCAGTGCTATGCCTCCGGGGACCGGGGAGCTGTTTTTT. The chain recombines TRBV20-1 with TRBJ2-2; possibly TRBD2 for D (5 bases). The CDR3 runs to 13 residues. The V gene's germline CDR1 is DFQATT and CDR2 SNEGSKA (reference sequence). The V and J ends lost 4 bases and 5 bases respectively, with 11 bases between them.

The genes are TRBV29-1 and TRBJ2-1, with TRBD1 matching over 10 bases. V trimming: 6 bases; J trimming: 8 bases; junction bases outside the gene matches: 7. Germline CDR1 and CDR2: SQVTM and ANQGSEA. The CDR3 runs to 13 residues. The CDR3 reads CSVGDRGWDEQFF. As DNA, the CDR3 is TGCAGCGTGGGGGACAGGGGTTGGGATGAGCAGTTCTTC.

There are a few counts of this clonotype. A much larger clone is a single base away; this may be a read error. V is TRBV12-3 or TRBV12-4 and J is TRBJ2-1; the D gene is possibly TRBD1 (6 bases). This CDR3 has 18 amino acids. The CDR3 nucleotides read TGTGCCAACAGTACCGGCCAGGCGATGGACAGTTCCTACAATGAGCAGTTCTTC. Its translation is CANSTGQAMDSSYNEQFF.

This clonotype was counted many times. This chain uses TRBV6-1 with TRBJ1-2, with 7 positions matching TRBD1. The CDR3 contains 14 residues. Germline lookup yields CDR1 MNHNS and CDR2 SASEGT. J was trimmed by 6 bases and V by 6 bases; bases with no gene match: 10. CDR3 in DNA: TGTGCCAGCAGGTTACAGGGGCGTTATAATGGCTACACCTTC. It translates to CASRLQGRYNGYTF.

The table lists this clonotype with a few counts. The chain links TRBV6-2 or TRBV6-3 to TRBJ2-5; tentative D call: TRBD2 (5 bases). This CDR3 region has 18 residues. Germline V lookup: CDR1 MNHEY, CDR2 SVGEGT. The ends were cut back, 0 bases at V and 4 bases at J, with 21 bases in the middle. CDR3 protein: CASSYSWERLSRGETQYF. The CDR3 nucleotides read TGTGCCAGCAGTTACTCGTGGGAACGACTCTCCCGGGGAGAGACCCAGTACTTC.

This clonotype has ten or more counts. The genes are TRBV6-2 or TRBV6-3 and TRBJ2-7; TRBD1 aligns across 7 bases. The CDR3 extends over 14 amino acids. From germline, CDR1 is MNHEY and CDR2 SVGEGT. V was pared by 7 bases and J by 0 bases, with 6 bases of the junction left unmatched. CDR3 nucleotide sequence: TGTGCCAGCACCCAGGACAGGAGCTCCTACGAGCAGTACTTC. This gives the protein CASTQDRSSYEQYF.

This clonotype was counted a few times. V usage is TRBV5-6 and J usage is TRBJ2-7; no definite D call. Germline V gene lookup returns CDR1 SGHDT and CDR2 YYEEEE. CDR3 length equals 13 residues. Deletions cut 2 bases from V and 3 bases from J, with 9 bases between. The CDR3 DNA sequence: TGTGCCAGCAGCTTTACGGCAGGCTACGAGCAGTACTTC. It encodes CASSFTAGYEQYF.

This CDR3 is CASSASGLSSYNEQFF. The DNA for the CDR3 is TGTGCCAGCAGTGCTTCCGGCCTCAGCTCCTACAATGAGCAGTTCTTC. This chain uses TRBV27 with TRBJ2-1, with D unresolved. This CDR3 has 16 residues. Germline CDR1 and CDR2: MNHEY and SMNVEV (reference sequence). V lost 5 bases and J lost 0, with 14 bases in between.

This rearrangement joins TRBV12-3 or TRBV12-4 to TRBJ1-3, with a weak D call TRBD1 (5 bases). Trimming removed 4 bases from V and 4 bases from J, with 11 bases in between. This CDR3 has 14 amino acids. In DNA form, the CDR3 reads TGTGCCAGCAGTTCGGGACCCTACGGAAACACCATATATTTT. Residues: CASSSGPYGNTIYF.

The chain joins TRBV2 to TRBJ1-1, with D maybe TRBD1 (5 bases). Trimming took 6 bases from V and 4 from J, leaving 15 bases between them. CDR3 length: 14 residues. The V gene's germline CDR1 is SNHLY and CDR2 FYNNEI. CDR3 nucleotide sequence: TGTGCCAGCAGCCCCAGGGTCGTCATCACTGAAGCTTTCTTT. Translated: CASSPRVVITEAFF.